This T cell receptor (beta chain) was identified during a study of human T cells and chemical hapten exposure. Looking at the study overall: The sensitizer, 2% DPC, was used on approximately 2 cm by approximately 2 cm of upper inner arm skin. Women made up most patients, who had alopecia areata, totalis or universalis. TCR yields per sample varied, mainly owing to small pooled library volume differences.

This clonotype was counted at least ten times. Methods used by the authors: Sampled TCR counts reached a median of 95,638 per sample, with values ranging from about 23,224 to 700,000. From the RACE reads, TCRdb called clonotypes with MiXCR, one entry per CDR3 protein. The authors' filters were not applied to this entry. The sample carries 200,000 to 300,000 distinct CDR3 sequences, approximately 8.4% recorded once. Time point noted: pre-sensitization, week 0. Treatment specified: therapeutic diphenylcyclopropenone sensitization with weekly scalp DPC. The origin of this receptor is a woman between 35 and 50 years old with alopecia areata. Some clones in this sample may be carry-over from other donors' samples. Sequenced material: whole blood, taken in connection with sensitization to the hapten diphenylcyclopropenone (DPC).

The CDR3 bases are TGTGCCAGCAGCCAAGCAGGGGCCTACGAGCAGTACTTC. This sequence encodes CASSQAGAYEQYF. The chain links TRBV3-1 to TRBJ2-7, with D perhaps TRBD1 (6 bases). CDR1 and CDR2 from the germline V gene are LGHDT and YNNKEL (reference sequence). V lost 1 base to trimming and J lost 2 bases, with 6 bases between them. The CDR3 runs to 13 residues.